The 22 T cell receptor beta chains below were found in one sample sequenced in a study of graft-versus-host responses after intestinal transplantation (dated by TCRdb to about 2021). Library preparation used the immunoSEQ multiplex PCR assay. TCRdb provides this immuneACCESS table in a form limited to in-frame rearrangements. Some clones are lacking; in checked studies, under half of them reflect an unresolved V gene, and why the rest are absent is not known. The sample yields approximately 10,000 clones; approximately 88% were counted once. The top ten clonotypes cover approximately 9.9% of the sample. Sequenced here: PBMCs, sampled 230 to 250 days after intestinal transplant. The receptors were sampled from a human patient who received an intestinal transplant, so some T cells may come from the graft donor.

This clone showed up just once. The chain has TRBV7-9 and TRBJ2-7; 10 bases line up with TRBD2. Germline-derived CDR1 and CDR2 are SEHNR and FQNEAQ (reference sequence). With V trimmed by 0 bases and J by 1 base, 6 bases remained unmatched. This CDR3 is 17 amino acids long. In DNA, the CDR3 is TGTGCCAGCAGCTTAGCTCCAGCGGGAGGGCTATCCTACGAGCAGTACTTC. Protein product: CASSLAPAGGLSYEQYF.

This rearrangement joins TRBV19 to TRBJ2-2, with a tentative D call TRBD1 (5 bases). CDR1 is LNHDA, CDR2 SQIVND, per germline (reference sequence). The CDR3 contains 15 residues. Trimming removed 7 bases from V and 0 bases from J, with 12 bases in between. CDR3: CASIPGNTNTGELFF. In DNA, the CDR3 is TGTGCCAGTATTCCAGGGAATACGAACACCGGGGAGCTGTTTTTT.

This clone is large in the sample. This specimen includes other DNA sequences encoding the same CDR3. The chain has TRBV11-2 and TRBJ2-1; a possible D gene is TRBD2 (5 bases). Germline assignment: CDR1 SGHAT and CDR2 FQNNGV. The CDR3 runs 15 residues. V lost 3 bases to trimming and J lost 5 bases, with 14 bases between them. CDR3 protein: CASSFLGGINNEQFF. As DNA, the CDR3 is TGTGCCAGCAGCTTCCTAGGAGGTATCAACAATGAGCAGTTCTTC.

On this clone itself: This sample includes further DNA sequences coding for the same CDR3. The genes are TRBV5-1 and TRBJ2-3; no clear D gene. V was pared by 1 base and J by 3 bases, with 0 bases between. Germline V gene data show CDR1 as SGHRS and CDR2 as YFSETQ. The CDR3 is 11 residues long. The CDR3 protein is CASSLTDTQYF. The CDR3 DNA follows: TGCGCCAGCAGCTTGACAGATACGCAGTATTTT.

The V and J genes are TRBV5-8 and TRBJ2-7, with D unclear. V was trimmed by 4 bases and J by 7 bases, leaving 18 bases between them. Germline lookup yields CDR1 SGHTS and CDR2 YDEGEE. The CDR3 is 14 amino acids. CDR3 in DNA: TGTGCCAGCAGCCCCCGGCCCCTCAGGTGGGAGCAGTACTTC. Translation: CASSPRPLRWEQYF.

The J gene is TRBJ2-7, the V gene TRBV28; TRBD1 agrees at 10 bases. Germline CDR1 is MDHEN and CDR2 is SYDVKM. J gave up 2 bases and V 6 bases, and 22 bases lay outside the gene matches. CDR3 size: 20 residues. CDR3 region: CASRTRFRQGAPWVTYEQYF. For the CDR3, the DNA is TGTGCCAGCAGGACCCGATTTAGACAGGGGGCTCCCTGGGTTACCTACGAGCAGTACTTC.

This sequence joins TRBV25-1 and TRBJ1-6; D unresolved. The CDR3 loop spans 15 amino acids. V shed 5 bases and J shed 0 bases, with 8 bases lying between them. CDR1 and CDR2 (germline): MGHDK, SYGVNS. DNA for the CDR3: TGTGCCAGCAGTTCCACGAGCTCCTATAATTCACCCCTCCACTTT. Its translation is CASSSTSSYNSPLHF.

V gene TRBV1 combines with J gene TRBJ2-1. TRBV1 is flagged as a pseudogene. The CDR3 is 12 amino acids. The CDR3 DNA follows: TGCACCAGCAGCCAATTCCCCAATGAGCAGTTCTTC. Translating it yields CTSSQFPNEQFF.

CDR3 protein: CASSPGGTQYF. The CDR3 DNA reads TGTGCCAGCAGCCCCGGGGGTACGCAGTATTTT. The chain links TRBV6-6 to TRBJ2-3, with TRBD2 as a possible D gene (6 bases). This CDR3 is 11 amino acids long. V was pared by 6 bases and J by 8 bases, with 9 bases between. The germline V gene encodes CDR1 MNHNY and CDR2 SVGAGI (reference sequence).

This chain joins TRBV6-5 and TRBJ1-5; 7 bases are a match to TRBD1. In germline, CDR1 is MNHEY, CDR2 SVGAGI. V was pared by 7 bases and J by 7 bases, with 13 bases of the junction left unmatched. The CDR3 runs to 15 residues. The CDR3 is CASKGDRERGQPQHF. The CDR3 DNA reads as TGTGCCAGCAAAGGTGACAGGGAACGAGGACAGCCCCAGCATTTT.

This clone showed up just a few times. The rearrangement joins TRBV7-2 to TRBJ2-3; D ambiguous. Germline V gene lookup returns CDR1 SGHTA and CDR2 FQGNSA. The CDR3 sequence is 12 residues long. V lost 4 bases and J 2 bases, leaving 4 bases between the germline ends. In DNA form, the CDR3 reads TGTGCCAGCAGCTCTAACACAGATACGCAGTATTTT. It is translated as CASSSNTDTQYF.

CDR3 sequence: CASSIGANTEAFF. As DNA, the CDR3 is TGTGCCAGTAGTATAGGCGCGAACACTGAAGCTTTCTTT. J is TRBJ1-1 and V is TRBV19, with D hard to call. The V end was cut by 1 base, the J end by 1 base, with 4 bases between. Germline-derived CDR1 and CDR2 are LNHDA and SQIVND (reference sequence). The CDR3 is 13 residues long. The whole variable domain, filled in from reference TRBV19 and TRBJ1-1, reads DGGITQSPKYLFRKEGQNVTLSCEQNLNHDAMYWYRQDPGQGLRLIYYSQIVNDFQKGDIAEGYSVSREKKESFPLTVTSAQKNPTAFYLCASSIGANTEAFFGQGTRLTVV.

The chain carries TRBV28 and TRBJ1-2; no firm D call. V lost 5 bases and J 7 bases, leaving 8 bases between the germline ends. Germline V CDR1 and CDR2: MDHEN, SYDVKM. The CDR3 extends over 11 amino acids. The CDR3, as DNA: TGTGCCAGCAGTCACCAGGCTGGCTACACCTTC. Its translation is CASSHQAGYTF.

V usage is TRBV19 and J usage is TRBJ1-5; 7 bases map to TRBD1. Germline V gene data show CDR1 as LNHDA and CDR2 as SQIVND (reference sequence). V shed 3 bases, J shed 9 bases, and the junction held 11 bases outside the gene matches. CDR3 length equals 15 residues. The CDR3 coding sequence is TGTGCCAGTAGTATGTCGGGACAGCCGTTGGGGCCCCAGCATTTT. Its protein is CASSMSGQPLGPQHF.

This sequence joins TRBV9 and TRBJ1-6; the match to TRBD1 covers 7 bases. The CDR3 is 15 amino acids. J was trimmed by 8 bases and V by 0 bases; bases with no gene match: 5. Germline-derived CDR1 and CDR2 are SGDLS and YYNGEE. The CDR3 sequence is CASSVAGTEDSPLHF. CDR3 DNA sequence: TGTGCCAGCAGCGTAGCAGGGACAGAGGATTCACCCCTCCACTTT.

The V gene is TRBV4-1, the J gene TRBJ2-7; D gene uncertain. Germline V gives CDR1 MGHRA, CDR2 YSYEKL. V was shortened by 0 bases and J by 1 base, with 7 bases between the two germline ends. The CDR3 has 14 amino acids. CDR3 protein: CASSQDLFSYEQYF. For the CDR3, the DNA is TGCGCCAGCAGCCAAGACCTCTTTTCCTACGAGCAGTACTTC.

V and J are TRBV4-3 and TRBJ2-3, with 9 nucleotides matching TRBD2. The length of the CDR3 is 19 residues. The trim removed 3 bases at V and 6 bases at J, leaving 19 bases unmatched. CDR1 is LGHNA, CDR2 YSLEER, per germline. CDR3 amino acids: CASSQETGAVSGRSDTQYF. The CDR3 DNA reads as TGCGCCAGCAGCCAGGAAACAGGGGCAGTTAGCGGGAGAAGTGATACGCAGTATTTT.

The CDR3 region has the DNA TGTGCCAGCAATGGAGTGGCAGGGGGGAACACTGAAGCTTTCTTT. Translated, it gives CASNGVAGGNTEAFF. The V call is TRBV2, the J call TRBJ1-1, with TRBD1 matching over 7 bases. CDR1 and CDR2 from the germline V gene are SNHLY and FYNNEI. Unmatched junction bases numbered 9, after V lost 7 bases and J lost 1 base. This CDR3 has 15 residues.

This clone was recorded only once. The chain is built from TRBV6-6 and TRBJ2-7; 8 nucleotides align to TRBD1. The CDR3 spans 14 residues. V trimming: 5 bases; J trimming: 2 bases; junction bases outside the gene matches: 5. Per germline, CDR1 MNHNY and CDR2 SVGAGI (reference sequence). Written as DNA, the CDR3 is TGTGCCAGCAGTCGGACAGGGAACCCCTACGAGCAGTACTTC. It yields the protein CASSRTGNPYEQYF.

The V call is TRBV7-6, the J call TRBJ2-3; D possibly corresponds to TRBD1 (6 bases). The CDR3 is made up of 14 amino acids. V was cut by 1 base and J by 6 bases, with 11 bases left in between. Looked up from germline, CDR1 is SGHVS and CDR2 is FNYEAQ. CDR3 sequence reads: CASSLGRGADTQYF. For the CDR3, the DNA is TGTGCCAGCAGCTTAGGCAGGGGAGCGGATACGCAGTATTTT.

This clone was seen a single time. Other nucleotide sequences in the sample specify the same CDR3. This chain connects TRBV6-1 to TRBJ1-1; 7 nucleotides agree with TRBD1. The ends lost 5 bases at V and 5 bases at J; junction bases unmatched: 5. Germline values: CDR1 MNHNS, CDR2 SASEGT. CDR3 size: 13 residues. The CDR3 DNA reads as TGTGCCAGCAGTAACACAGGGGTAACTGAAGCTTTCTTT. Its protein product is CASSNTGVTEAFF.

The rearrangement uses TRBV19 and TRBJ2-1; 10 bases agree with TRBD1. CDR3 size: 14 residues. V was clipped by 6 bases and J by 7 bases; unmatched bases: 6. Germline lookup yields CDR1 LNHDA and CDR2 SQIVND (reference sequence). CDR3 sequence (DNA): TGTGCCAGTAGCGAAGGGACAGGGGCGAATGAGCAGTTCTTC. Its protein is CASSEGTGANEQFF.